The 14 T cell receptor beta chains below were found in one sample sequenced in a study of T cells in Graves' hyperthyroidism and ophthalmopathy (dated by TCRdb to about 2019). Receptor libraries were prepared by multiplex PCR. The sequencer was an Illumina HiSeq 2000. The TCR beta CDR3 regions were amplified from the RNA transcripts. The first round of RT-PCR for the TCR CDR3 was performed with the HTBI primer set and the Qiagen OneStep RT-PCR kit. TCRdb reprocessing: public reads trimmed at Q25 with fastp, clones called with MiXCR, in-frame beta chains kept. A single entry per CDR3 protein holds the most common genes and DNA from its merged rows. This sample is represented by 350,000 to 400,000 distinct CDR3 sequences; about 15% of them were singletons. The biggest ten clones account for 30% to 35% of the sample. Sequencing used blood. The receptors originated from a woman in her twenties or thirties with Graves' hyperthyroidism.

This clonotype was recorded many times. This sequence joins TRBV18 and TRBJ1-2; D ambiguous. Germline V gene lookup returns CDR1 KGHSH and CDR2 LQKENI. The CDR3 consists of 13 residues. Trimming pared 3 bases from V and 2 bases from J, leaving 7 bases between. The DNA for the CDR3 is TGTGCCAGCTCACCCGACATGAACTATGGCTACACCTTC. It encodes CASSPDMNYGYTF.

Many counts were recorded for this clonotype. CDR3 amino acids: CAVTAGVGEQFF. DNA for the CDR3: TGTGCCGTTACAGCGGGAGTGGGTGAGCAGTTCTTC. The rearrangement uses TRBV28 and TRBJ2-1; 8 bases match TRBD2. The CDR3 has 12 residues. V was clipped by 11 bases and J by 9 bases; unmatched bases: 9. CDR1 and CDR2 from the germline V gene are MDHEN and SYDVKM.

Regarding this clonotype: A much larger clone is a single base away; this may be a read error. The rearrangement links TRBV20-1 to TRBJ1-1; no clear D gene. With 3 bases removed from V and 0 bases from J, the gap between germline ends came to 32 bases. The germline V gene has CDR1 DFQATT and CDR2 SNEGSKA (reference sequence). There are 21 residues in the CDR3. The CDR3 DNA reads as TGCAGTGCTAGCCGAATTAGGGAGTATACTACGGGCAGACACTTGAACACTGAAGCTTTCTTT. Translation: CSASRIREYTTGRHLNTEAFF.

The V and J genes are TRBV5-1 and TRBJ1-2, with 7 bases matching TRBD1. V was clipped by 3 bases and J by 5 bases; unmatched bases: 7. The CDR3 consists of 14 residues. Germline V CDR1 and CDR2: SGHRS, YFSETQ. The CDR3 DNA sequence: TGCGCCAGCAGCTCCGGGACAGCAAGTTATGGCTACACCTTC. It specifies CASSSGTASYGYTF.

There are many counts of this clonotype. The chain links TRBV10-1 to TRBJ2-1, with TRBD2 matching over 7 bases. The germline gives CDR1 WNHNN, CDR2 SYGVQD (reference sequence). Trimming removed 8 bases from V and 6 bases from J; junction bases left unmatched: 19. The CDR3 length is 17 residues. CDR3 sequence reads: CASAAGEMTSLGNEQFF. In DNA form, the CDR3 reads TGCGCCAGCGCCGCGGGGGAAATGACTAGTTTAGGCAATGAGCAGTTCTTC.

The genes are TRBV12-3 or TRBV12-4 and TRBJ2-5; 11 nucleotides match TRBD1. With 5 bases clipped from V and 8 bases from J, the junction kept 10 bases outside the gene matches. The CDR3 covers 15 residues. This chain's CDR3 is CASSRGTGGPFTQYF. In nucleotides, the CDR3 is TGTGCCAGCAGTCGTGGGACAGGGGGGCCCTTTACCCAGTACTTC.

This clonotype was counted many times. V and J are TRBV27 and TRBJ2-5; TRBD2 agrees at 9 bases. Germline V gene data show CDR1 as MNHEY and CDR2 as SMNVEV (reference sequence). This CDR3 spans 17 amino acids. The V and J ends lost 5 bases and 4 bases, in that order; junction bases with no gene match: 14. In DNA, the CDR3 is TGTGCCAGCAGTCCCCTGGCGGGAGGGCCGGTGGGAGAGACCCAGTACTTC. Translation gives CASSPLAGGPVGETQYF.

This clonotype was detected a few times. V gene TRBV12-3 or TRBV12-4 combines with J gene TRBJ2-7; D ambiguous. With 6 bases removed from V and 3 bases from J, the gap between germline ends came to 9 bases. The length of the CDR3 is 12 residues. The CDR3, as DNA: TGTGCCAGCAGGTTGGGAAGCTACGAGCAGTACTTC. Amino acids: CASRLGSYEQYF.

With respect to this clonotype: Just one base apart from a much larger clone, this may be a read error. The rearrangement uses TRBV2 and TRBJ2-3; possible D gene TRBD2, 6 bases. CDR3 length: 14 amino acids. Germline V gene sequence: CDR1 SNHLY, CDR2 FYNNEI. The CDR3 is CASSEGRRLDTRYF. In DNA form, the CDR3 reads TGTGCCAGCAGTGAGGGGAGGCGGCTAGATACGCGGTATTTT.

At least ten counts were recorded for this clonotype. V usage is TRBV6-2 or TRBV6-3 and J usage is TRBJ1-2; D call uncertain. The germline gives CDR1 MNHEY, CDR2 SVGEGT. Trimming stripped 7 bases from V and 8 bases from J, with 14 bases between. CDR3 size: 12 residues. DNA of the CDR3: TGTGCCAGCACCTCCCGAGTGGCGGGCTACACCTTC. This translates into CASTSRVAGYTF.

This clonotype has a count of ten or more. The chain uses TRBV20-1 and TRBJ2-1; D is uncertain. Trimming removed 4 bases at V and 4 bases at J, with 14 bases between. The CDR3 loop spans 14 amino acids. Germline CDR1 DFQATT, CDR2 SNEGSKA (reference sequence). The CDR3, as DNA: TGCAGTGCTATCGACTCCCTATCTTACAATGAGCAGTTCTTC. It encodes CSAIDSLSYNEQFF.

The V and J genes are TRBV10-1 and TRBJ2-1; possibly TRBD1 or TRBD2 for D (5 bases each). V was cut by 2 bases and J by 0 bases, with 11 bases left in between. Per the germline V gene, CDR1 is WNHNN and CDR2 is SYGVQD (reference sequence). The CDR3 is 16 residues long. The CDR3 loop is CASSENGGTSYNEQFF. CDR3 in DNA: TGCGCCAGCAGTGAGAATGGGGGTACCTCCTACAATGAGCAGTTCTTC.

This clonotype was recorded at least ten times. The rearrangement joins TRBV20-1 to TRBJ2-1; 11 nucleotides line up with TRBD2. Per the germline V gene, CDR1 is DFQATT and CDR2 is SNEGSKA (reference sequence). The CDR3 is made up of 15 amino acids. V dropped 1 base and J dropped 6; count of bases not matched to a gene: 5. The chain's CDR3 is CSARVPGLAANEQFF. DNA of the CDR3: TGCAGTGCTAGAGTCCCGGGACTAGCGGCCAATGAGCAGTTCTTC.

This clonotype was counted at least ten times. The V call is TRBV6-1, the J call TRBJ2-5; D is unclear. From germline, CDR1 is MNHNS and CDR2 SASEGT. The CDR3 length is 16 residues. V was clipped by 2 bases and J by 4 bases, with 17 bases between them. CDR3 loop: CASSELSIRVAETQYF. Written as DNA, the CDR3 is TGTGCCAGCAGTGAACTTTCTATCCGGGTTGCAGAGACCCAGTACTTC.